This T cell receptor (beta chain) originates from a study of T cell responses to AZD1222 COVID-19 vaccine (dated by TCRdb to 2020 to 2023). With regard to the full study: TCR sequencing covered more than 230 trial participants: about 210 given two doses of AZD1222 and 26 given two doses of MenACWY control vaccine. Trial participants were enrolled by age into subgroups of 18-55, 56-69 and 70-plus years, and roughly 160, 29 and 62 TCR-sequenced participants, respectively, were included in these subgroups. General findings and caveats noted by the study authors: CD4 TCRs associated with the vaccine covered the entire spike protein, and the dominant responses were in regions 160-218 and 743-854. After two AZD1222 doses, both the breadth and the depth of spike-specific TCRs were significantly higher than at day 0 and than in MenACWY recipients. The 56-69-year group was small, and its depth increase did not reach significance, likely because of low power. Participants were mostly white British and included more females than males, and it was suggested by the authors that clonal diversity may have been underestimated. Because no day 14 peak-response samples were available, the repertoires could be characterized only after the peak T cell response. Conclusions about previously exposed vaccinees are limited because only six or seven AZD1222 recipients were SARS-CoV-2 seropositive at baseline. Reportedly, close to half of the unique spike-specific TCRs recognized epitopes lying outside the regions that are mutated in the B.1.351 and B.1.1.7 variants.

What this sample's time point label stands for: about 28 days (+/-7) after the second vaccine dose. Taken with the paper, the label for treatment or condition translates to: meningococcal conjugate vaccine given as trial control. Samples from vaccinated people were obtained from the UK trials COV001 and COV002, which included a single-blind randomized controlled phase 2/3 trial of AZD1222 (ChAdOx1 nCoV-19) in healthy adults. For TCRbeta chain sequencing, PBMC samples were collected from trial participants at day 0 and at day 28 after the second dose. The CDR3 regions of human TCRbeta chains were analyzed by immunosequencing. Concerning the study's data processing: Repertoire TCRs were checked for matches against a reference library of SARS-CoV-2-specific TCRs that had been generated using the MIRA antigen-specificity platform. Breadth meant the fraction of unique TCRs that were SARS-CoV-2-associated, whereas depth meant the fraction of total T cells that were SARS-CoV-2-associated. Using the MIRA data, each spike-specific TCR was assigned both to the spike region to which the TCR was reactive and to a CD4 or CD8 class. Log10-transformed breadth and depth values were compared by one-way ANOVA with Sidak's multiple comparisons tests. TCRdb obtained this table from immuneACCESS and retained in-frame rearrangements with V and J assigned. These tables miss some clones; where compared with another copy, unresolved V genes account for less than half of the shortfall, and the remainder is unexplained. V, J and clone size are those of that table, while D and trimming were read from the DNA. Present in this sample are around 130,000 clones, about 89% of which were seen just once. 7.5% to 8% of the sample goes to the ten largest clones.

The CDR1 and CDR2 encoded by the germline V gene (reference sequence) are SGHAT and FQDESV. From cysteine to phenylalanine, the CDR3 is 11 amino acids long. Only CDR3 DNA is held: 33 bases, read in frame from base 1. A distance of 3 bases separates the germline ends of V and J, which lose 1 base and 6 bases respectively. The table lists this clone with a few counts. The clone's antigen remains unknown. No clone much larger than this one lies a single base away; base qualities are absent. The sequences come from peripheral blood, collected 28 days after the second dose of the MenACWY control vaccine. The source of this sequence is an adult who received the MenACWY meningococcal vaccine as a control. This receptor chain uses TRBV11-1 and TRBJ1-1; the D gene is not confidently resolved. In nucleotides, the sequence is TGTGCCAGCAGCTTAGGGGCTGAAGCTTTCTTT. It codes for CASSLGAEAFF.